A selection of T cell receptor beta chains follows, all from one sample in a study of blood T cell repertoires in COVID-19. TCRdb keeps only in-frame clones here, not all; method: immunoSEQ multiplex PCR. The table lists about 250,000 clones, around 85% of them singletons. The sample comprised peripheral blood. The origin of the receptors is an older man with acute or convalescent COVID-19. Both conserved end residues are part of each CDR3. Each record gives: D gene, clone size, J gene, V gene, CDR3 DNA, CDR3 protein. D genes are given only for firm matches. Clone size appears in some rows only: once, few, many, or a class for an expanded clone.

>TRBD1|-|TRBJ2-2|TRBV27
TGTGCCAGCAGTTGGACAGGGGGTTGGGGCACCGGGGAGCTGTTTTTT
CASSWTGGWGTGELFF
>TRBD1|few|TRBJ2-7|TRBV2
TGTGCCAGCAGGGAAGGGACAGGTCCCTACGAGCAGTACTTC
CASREGTGPYEQYF
>TRBD1|-|TRBJ2-7|TRBV5-8
TGTGCCAGCAGCTACCCTAGGACAGGGATCCACGAGCAGTACTTC
CASSYPRTGIHEQYF
>-|-|TRBJ2-5|TRBV28
TGTGCCAGCAGTACGGGAAACCGTCAGACCCAGTACTTC
CASSTGNRQTQYF
>TRBD2|-|TRBJ2-4|TRBV2
TGTGCCAGCAGGGCTAGCGGGACTCTAGCCAAAAACATTCAGTACTTC
CASRASGTLAKNIQYF
>TRBD2|-|TRBJ2-7|TRBV7-3
TGTGCCAGCAGCTTAACTAGCGGGATTCAGTACGAGCAGTACTTC
CASSLTSGIQYEQYF
>TRBD1|-|TRBJ1-6|TRBV30
TGTGCCTGGAGTGTACGGGACAGGGCTCCCCTCCACTTT
CAWSVRDRAPLHF
>TRBD2|-|TRBJ2-1|TRBV5-4
TGTGCCAGCAGCCTCTTAGCGGGAGGGACGGGCTATGAGCAGTTCTTC
CASSLLAGGTGYEQFF
>TRBD2|-|TRBJ2-7|TRBV10-2
TGCGCCAGCAGTGAACCTGCCGGGGGGGTCTACGAGCAGTACTTC
CASSEPAGGVYEQYF
>TRBD1|-|TRBJ2-1|TRBV19
TGTGCCAGTAGTAGAGGACAGGGGCGGGTCTCCTACAATGAGCAGTTCTTC
CASSRGQGRVSYNEQFF
>-|-|TRBJ2-7|TRBV7-9
TGTGCCAGCAGCTTAACTTCGGGCGAGCAGTACTTC
CASSLTSGEQYF
>TRBD2|-|TRBJ2-7|TRBV3-1/TRBV3-2
TGTGCCAGCAGCCAAGGGGGGAGGGTTCACTACGAGCAGTACTTC
CASSQGGRVHYEQYF
>-|-|TRBJ2-5|TRBV6-5
TGTGCCAGCAGGCCCCTGAAGGGGTCAGAGACCCAGTACTTC
CASRPLKGSETQYF
>-|-|TRBJ1-3|TRBV7-2
TGTGCCAGCAGCTTAGTCGGTCACAGCTCTGGAAACACCATATATTTT
CASSLVGHSSGNTIYF
>-|once|TRBJ2-1|TRBV6-5
TGTGCCAGCAGTTACGAAACGCCGGGAAATGAGCAGTTCTTC
CASSYETPGNEQFF
>TRBD1|-|TRBJ1-2|TRBV6-5
TGTGCCAGCAGAGCACAGGGGGTTAGGGTTGGCTACACCTTC
CASRAQGVRVGYTF
>-|few|TRBJ1-6|TRBV7-9
TGTGCCAGCAGCTTAGAGGATCCCAGGAATTCACCCCTCCACTTT
CASSLEDPRNSPLHF
>-|-|TRBJ1-1|TRBV6-5
TGTGCCAGCAGTTACTCGAGGGCCCAGGGCGGGGCTGAAGCTTTCTTT
CASSYSRAQGGAEAFF
>-|-|TRBJ2-2|TRBV3-1/TRBV3-2
TGTGCCAGCACCCTGCTGGGGGGGCGAACCGGGGAGCTGTTTTTT
CASTLLGGRTGELFF
>TRBD1|few|TRBJ2-7|TRBV11-3
TGTGCCAGCAGCTTAGGAGGGACAGGTTCCCCCTACGAGCAGTACTTC
CASSLGGTGSPYEQYF
>TRBD1|-|TRBJ2-7|TRBV30
TGTGCCTGGAGTGGAGTTATAGGGCAGGGGGCCTGGGCCTACGAGCAGTACTTC
CAWSGVIGQGAWAYEQYF
>TRBD2|-|TRBJ2-1|TRBV5-1
TGCGCCAGCAGCTTGATTAGCGGGGTTACCTACAATGAGCAGTTCTTC
CASSLISGVTYNEQFF
>-|-|TRBJ2-3|TRBV20-1
TGCAGTGCTAGTGGACAGTTACACACAGATACGCAGTATTTT
CSASGQLHTDTQYF
>TRBD1|-|TRBJ1-1|TRBV6-5
TGTGCCAGCATTAGGGACAGGGGGAACACTGAAGCTTTCTTT
CASIRDRGNTEAFF
>TRBD2|-|TRBJ2-7|TRBV7-2
TGTGCCAGCAGCAATAGCGGGGGAAACTACGAGCAGTACTTC
CASSNSGGNYEQYF
>TRBD2|-|TRBJ2-1|TRBV5-1
TGCGCCAGCAGCTTGGCCAACGGCGGGGGGGCCGATGAGCAGTTCTTC
CASSLANGGGADEQFF
>TRBD2|-|TRBJ2-3|TRBV3-1/TRBV3-2
TGTGCCAGCAGCCAAGGCTCTAGCGGGAGCACAGATACGCAGTATTTT
CASSQGSSGSTDTQYF
>-|few|TRBJ1-5|TRBV6-5
TGTGCCAGCAGGGCCAGGGGTGGCAATCAGCCCCAGCATTTT
CASRARGGNQPQHF
>-|-|TRBJ2-7|TRBV5-8
TGTGCCAGCAGCCCTCCCAGGGGCCTCGGGATCCACGAGCAGTACTTC
CASSPPRGLGIHEQYF
>-|-|TRBJ2-1|TRBV24-1
TGTGCCACCAGTGACCCCCCTGGACAGGACGGGGGAAATGAGCAGTTCTTC
CATSDPPGQDGGNEQFF
>TRBD1|-|TRBJ1-1|TRBV6-5
TGTGCCAGCAGTCAAAGGGACAGAGATGAAGCTTTCTTT
CASSQRDRDEAFF
>-|-|TRBJ1-1|TRBV21-1
TGTGCCAGCAGCCCCTATGGCCGGGACACTGAAGCTTTCTTT
CASSPYGRDTEAFF
>TRBD1|-|TRBJ1-1|TRBV6-5
TGTGCCAGCAGCCGGGACAGGGTGGTAGGTACTGAAGCTTTCTTT
CASSRDRVVGTEAFF
>TRBD1|few|TRBJ2-7|TRBV18
TGTGCCAGCTCAAACAGACAGGGGCTCTCCTACGAGCAGTACTTC
CASSNRQGLSYEQYF
>TRBD1|once|TRBJ1-6|TRBV7-9
TGTGCCAGCAGCTTAGGAGGGGGCCGGACCCGGAATTCACCCCTCCACTTT
CASSLGGGRTRNSPLHF
>-|-|TRBJ1-5|TRBV5-1
TGCGCCAGCACCTTAGGAGGGGAGGTTGGTCAGCCCCAGCATTTT
CASTLGGEVGQPQHF
>-|-|TRBJ1-2|TRBV24-1
TGTGCCACGAGCCGTCCAAAGCAAGTTAACTATGGCTACACCTTC
CATSRPKQVNYGYTF
>TRBD2|-|TRBJ2-1|TRBV5-8
TGTGCCAGCAGCCCTTACGGAACGGGGGGGAGGAACAATGAGCAGTTCTTC
CASSPYGTGGRNNEQFF
>TRBD1|-|TRBJ2-5|TRBV6-6
TGTGCCAGCAGTTACCCACCGGGACAGCGTTCTGAAACCCAGTACTTC
CASSYPPGQRSETQYF
>TRBD1|-|TRBJ2-7|TRBV7-2
TGTGCCAGCAGCTTGGGACAGGGGGCAAGCGAGCAGTACTTC
CASSLGQGASEQYF
>TRBD1|-|TRBJ1-4|TRBV5-4
TGTGCCAGCAGCCTAAGGACAGGGAATAGCGAAAAACTGTTTTTT
CASSLRTGNSEKLFF
>TRBD1|-|TRBJ2-7|TRBV5-1
TGCGCCAGCAGCTTGACATTTTCCCGGACAGGGGGCAACTACGAGCAGTACTTC
CASSLTFSRTGGNYEQYF
>TRBD1|-|TRBJ1-1|TRBV4-1
TGCGCCAGCAGCCGAAGGGACAGGGGGCTGAGTTACACTGAAGCTTTCTTT
CASSRRDRGLSYTEAFF
>-|-|TRBJ1-5|TRBV27
TGTGCCAGCAGTTTCCAGGGTTGGGGCAATCAGCCCCAGCATTTT
CASSFQGWGNQPQHF
>-|-|TRBJ1-1|TRBV12-3/TRBV12-4
TGTGCCAGCAGTTGGCGGGACCGCGAAGCTTTCTTT
CASSWRDREAFF
>-|-|TRBJ2-1|TRBV2
TGTGCCAGCAGGGACAGACTTAGGGCCAATGAGCAGTTCTTC
CASRDRLRANEQFF
>TRBD2|-|TRBJ2-1|TRBV7-9
TGTGCCAGCAGCCGACTAGCGGGGGGGCGCAATGAGCAGTTCTTC
CASSRLAGGRNEQFF
>TRBD1|few|TRBJ2-7|TRBV6-6
TGTGCCAGCAGTTCCCCCAGGGGGACATTCACCTACGAGCAGTACTTC
CASSSPRGTFTYEQYF
>-|-|TRBJ2-6|TRBV6-1
TGTGCCAGCAGTGAAGCGTCGGTTTCAGGGGCCAACGTCCTGACTTTC
CASSEASVSGANVLTF